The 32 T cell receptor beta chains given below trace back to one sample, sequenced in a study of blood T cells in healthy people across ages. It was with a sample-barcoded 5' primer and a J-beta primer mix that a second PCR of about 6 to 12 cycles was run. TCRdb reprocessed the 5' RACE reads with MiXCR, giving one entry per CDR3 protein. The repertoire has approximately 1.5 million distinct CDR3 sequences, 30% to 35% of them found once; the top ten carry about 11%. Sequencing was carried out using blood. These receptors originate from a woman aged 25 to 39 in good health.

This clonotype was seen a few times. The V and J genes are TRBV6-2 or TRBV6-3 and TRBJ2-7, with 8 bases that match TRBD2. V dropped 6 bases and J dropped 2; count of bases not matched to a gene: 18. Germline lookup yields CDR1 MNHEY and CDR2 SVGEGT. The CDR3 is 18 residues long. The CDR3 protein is CASSVPRASGGQPYEQYF. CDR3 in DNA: TGTGCCAGCAGCGTCCCGCGGGCCAGCGGGGGCCAGCCCTACGAGCAGTACTTC.

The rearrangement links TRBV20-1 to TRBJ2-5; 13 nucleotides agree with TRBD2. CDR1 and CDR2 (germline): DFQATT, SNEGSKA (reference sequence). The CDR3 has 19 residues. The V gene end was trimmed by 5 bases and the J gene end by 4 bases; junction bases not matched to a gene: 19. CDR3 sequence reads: CSAPRLAGGPGGVGETQYF. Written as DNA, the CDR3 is TGCAGTGCTCCCCGACTAGCGGGGGGCCCCGGTGGGGTCGGAGAGACCCAGTACTTC.

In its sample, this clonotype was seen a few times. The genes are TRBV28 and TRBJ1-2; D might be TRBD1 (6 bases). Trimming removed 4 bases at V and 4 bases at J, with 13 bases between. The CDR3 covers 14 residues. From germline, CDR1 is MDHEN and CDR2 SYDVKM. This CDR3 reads CASSSDRRLYGYTF. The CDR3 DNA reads TGTGCCAGCAGTTCTGACAGGCGCCTCTATGGCTACACCTTC.

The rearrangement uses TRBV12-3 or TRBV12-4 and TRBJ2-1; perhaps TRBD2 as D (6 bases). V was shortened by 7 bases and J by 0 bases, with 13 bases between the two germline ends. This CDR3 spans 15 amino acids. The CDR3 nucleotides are TGTGCCAGCACCGCCTTGCGGGGCTCCTACAATGAGCAGTTCTTC. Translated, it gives CASTALRGSYNEQFF.

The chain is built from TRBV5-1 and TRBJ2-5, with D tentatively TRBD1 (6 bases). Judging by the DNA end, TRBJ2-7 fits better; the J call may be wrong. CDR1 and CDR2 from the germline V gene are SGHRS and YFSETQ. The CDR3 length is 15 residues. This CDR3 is CASSPTVTGGYEQYF. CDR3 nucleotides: TGCGCCAGCAGCCCGACCGTGACAGGTGGATACGAGCAGTACTTC.

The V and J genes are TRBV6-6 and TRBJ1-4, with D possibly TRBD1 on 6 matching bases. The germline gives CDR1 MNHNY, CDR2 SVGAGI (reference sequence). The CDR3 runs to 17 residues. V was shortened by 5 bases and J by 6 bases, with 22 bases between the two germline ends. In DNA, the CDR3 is TGTGCCAGCAGTCTTTTCGGGGGCATCGGTGAGGATGAAAAACTGTTTTTT. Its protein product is CASSLFGGIGEDEKLFF.

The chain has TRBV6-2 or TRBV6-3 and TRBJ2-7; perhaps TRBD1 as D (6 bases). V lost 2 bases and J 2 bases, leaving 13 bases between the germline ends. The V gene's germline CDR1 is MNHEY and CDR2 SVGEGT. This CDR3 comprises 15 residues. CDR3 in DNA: TGTGCCAGCAGTTACGAGGGGGACGGAGCCTACGAGCAGTACTTC. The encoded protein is CASSYEGDGAYEQYF.

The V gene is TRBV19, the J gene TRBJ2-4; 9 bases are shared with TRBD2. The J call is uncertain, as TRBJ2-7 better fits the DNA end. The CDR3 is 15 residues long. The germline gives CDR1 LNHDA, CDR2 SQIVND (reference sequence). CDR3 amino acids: CASSIRLADNYEQYF. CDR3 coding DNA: TGTGCCAGTAGTATAAGACTAGCGGATAACTACGAGCAGTACTTC.

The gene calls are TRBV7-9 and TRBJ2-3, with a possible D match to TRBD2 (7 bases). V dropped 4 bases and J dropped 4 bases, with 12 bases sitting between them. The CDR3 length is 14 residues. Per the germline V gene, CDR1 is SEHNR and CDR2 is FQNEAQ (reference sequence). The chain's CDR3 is CASSWGGPADTQYF. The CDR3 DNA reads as TGTGCCAGCAGCTGGGGGGGCCCAGCAGATACGCAGTATTTT.

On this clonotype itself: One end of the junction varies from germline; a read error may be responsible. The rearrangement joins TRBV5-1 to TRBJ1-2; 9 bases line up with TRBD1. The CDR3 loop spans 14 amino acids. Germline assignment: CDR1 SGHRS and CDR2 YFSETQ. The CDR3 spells CASSLGQGSPGYTF. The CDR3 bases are TGTGCCAGCAGCTTGGGACAGGGAAGCCCTGGCTACACCTTC.

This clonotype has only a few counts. The CDR3 coding sequence is TGCAGTGCTACTAGCAGAGGTAGCGGGCCTCGAGGGAGGTACAATGAGCAGTTCTTC. Amino acids: CSATSRGSGPRGRYNEQFF. The rearrangement links TRBV20-1 to TRBJ2-1; TRBD2 matches at 7 bases. With 4 bases clipped from V and 4 bases from J, the junction kept 22 bases outside the gene matches. There are 19 residues in the CDR3. CDR1 DFQATT and CDR2 SNEGSKA come from the germline V gene (reference sequence).

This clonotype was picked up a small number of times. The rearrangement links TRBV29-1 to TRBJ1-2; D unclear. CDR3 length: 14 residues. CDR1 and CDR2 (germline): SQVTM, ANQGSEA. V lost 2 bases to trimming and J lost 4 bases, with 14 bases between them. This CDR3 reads CSVEKSSVSYGYTF. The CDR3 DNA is TGCAGCGTTGAAAAGTCTTCCGTTTCCTATGGCTACACCTTC.

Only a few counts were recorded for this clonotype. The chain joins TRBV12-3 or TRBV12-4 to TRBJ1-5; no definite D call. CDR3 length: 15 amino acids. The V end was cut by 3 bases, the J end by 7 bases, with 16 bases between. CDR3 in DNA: TGTGCCAGCAGTTTTTCGACCAATGTTCTCCAGCCCCAGCATTTT. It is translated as CASSFSTNVLQPQHF.

CDR3 nucleotide sequence: TGTGCCAGCAGGGACCAATGGACGGGCACCGGGGAGCTGTTTTTT. Translated: CASRDQWTGTGELFF. The chain employs TRBV7-9 and TRBJ2-2; D is undetermined. The CDR3 runs to 15 residues. In germline, CDR1 is SEHNR, CDR2 FQNEAQ (reference sequence). Trimming cost V 6 bases and J 4 bases, with 15 bases left between them.

CDR3 sequence reads: CASGQGMNTEAFF. The CDR3 DNA sequence: TGTGCCAGCGGACAGGGGATGAACACTGAAGCTTTCTTT. The chain links TRBV6-2 or TRBV6-3 to TRBJ1-1; 9 bases are shared with TRBD1. Germline CDR1 reads MNHEY; CDR2 reads SVGEGT. This CDR3 has 13 residues. V gave up 8 bases and J gave up 0 bases; unmatched junction bases: 1.

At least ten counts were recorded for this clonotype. The CDR3: CASSQARYEQYF. The CDR3 coding sequence is TGTGCCAGCAGCCAAGCCAGATACGAGCAGTACTTC. The rearrangement joins TRBV3-1 to TRBJ2-7, with D hard to call. Trimming removed 1 base from V and 4 bases from J, with 5 bases in between. The germline V gene encodes CDR1 LGHDT and CDR2 YNNKEL (reference sequence). This CDR3 comprises 12 residues.

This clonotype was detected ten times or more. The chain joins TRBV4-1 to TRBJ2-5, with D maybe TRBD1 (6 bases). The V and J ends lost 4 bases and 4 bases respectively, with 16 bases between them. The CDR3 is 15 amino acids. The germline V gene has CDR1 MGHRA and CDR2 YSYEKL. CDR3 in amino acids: CASSRTLFRGETQYF. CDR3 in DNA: TGCGCCAGCAGCCGGACCCTATTCAGGGGAGAGACCCAGTACTTC.

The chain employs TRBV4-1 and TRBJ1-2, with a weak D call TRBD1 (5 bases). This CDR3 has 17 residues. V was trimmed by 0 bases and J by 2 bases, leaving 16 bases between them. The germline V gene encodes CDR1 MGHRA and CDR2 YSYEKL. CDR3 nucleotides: TGCGCCAGCAGCCAAGATAGGTCGGGGGGAAAGAACTATGGCTACACCTTC. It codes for CASSQDRSGGKNYGYTF.

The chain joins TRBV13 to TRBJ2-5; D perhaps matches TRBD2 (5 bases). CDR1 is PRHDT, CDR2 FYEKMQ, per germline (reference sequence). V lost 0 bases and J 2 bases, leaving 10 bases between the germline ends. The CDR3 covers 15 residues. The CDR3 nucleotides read TGTGCCAGCAGCTTAGGGCCGCGCGGGCAAGAGACCCAGTACTTC. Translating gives CASSLGPRGQETQYF. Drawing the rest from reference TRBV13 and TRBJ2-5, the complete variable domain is AAGVIQSPRHLIKEKRETATLKCYPIPRHDTVYWYQQGPGQDPQFLISFYEKMQSDKGSIPDRFSAQQFSDYHSELNMSSLELGDSALYFCASSLGPRGQETQYFGPGTRLLVL.

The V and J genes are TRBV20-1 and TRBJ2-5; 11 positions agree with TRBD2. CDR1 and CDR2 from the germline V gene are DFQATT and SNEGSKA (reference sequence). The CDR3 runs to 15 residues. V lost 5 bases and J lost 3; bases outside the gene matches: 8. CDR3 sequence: CSAPAGLADEETQYF. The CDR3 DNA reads TGCAGTGCTCCCGCGGGACTAGCGGATGAAGAGACCCAGTACTTC.

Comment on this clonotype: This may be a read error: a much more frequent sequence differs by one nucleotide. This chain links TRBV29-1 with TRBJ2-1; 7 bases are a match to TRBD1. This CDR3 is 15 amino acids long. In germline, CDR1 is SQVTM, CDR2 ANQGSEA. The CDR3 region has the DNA TGCAGCATTGAAGCCCGGGACAGATATTTTAGTGAGCAGTTCTTC. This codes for CSIEARDRYFSEQFF.

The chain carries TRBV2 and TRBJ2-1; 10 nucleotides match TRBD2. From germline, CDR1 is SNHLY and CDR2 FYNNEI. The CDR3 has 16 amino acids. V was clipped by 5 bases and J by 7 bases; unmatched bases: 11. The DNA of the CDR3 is TGTGCCAGCAGTCCCGGGGAGCGGGGGGGGCGAAATGAGCAGTTCTTC. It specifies CASSPGERGGRNEQFF. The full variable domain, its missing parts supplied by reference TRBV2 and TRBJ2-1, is EPEVTQTPSHQVTQMGQEVILRCVPISNHLYFYWYRQILGQKVEFLVSFYNNEISEKSEIFDDQFSVERPDGSNFTLKIRSTKLEDSAMYFCASSPGERGGRNEQFFGPGTRLTVL.

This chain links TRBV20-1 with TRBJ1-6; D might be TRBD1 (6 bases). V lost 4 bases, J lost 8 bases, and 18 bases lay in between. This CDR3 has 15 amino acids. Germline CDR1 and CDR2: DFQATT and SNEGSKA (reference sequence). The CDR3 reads CSATSTGRVDSPLHF. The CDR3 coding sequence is TGCAGTGCTACCTCGACAGGCAGAGTGGATTCACCCCTCCACTTT.

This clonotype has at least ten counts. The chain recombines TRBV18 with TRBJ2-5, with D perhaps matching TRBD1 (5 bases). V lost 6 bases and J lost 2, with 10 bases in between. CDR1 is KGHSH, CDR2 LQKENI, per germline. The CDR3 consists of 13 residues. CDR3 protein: CASSGQTQETQYF. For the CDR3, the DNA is TGTGCCAGCTCGGGGCAGACTCAAGAGACCCAGTACTTC.

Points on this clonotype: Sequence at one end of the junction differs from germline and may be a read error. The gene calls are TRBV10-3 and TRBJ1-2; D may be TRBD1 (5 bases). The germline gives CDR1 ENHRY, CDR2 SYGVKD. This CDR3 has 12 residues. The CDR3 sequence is CAIRGRDYGCTF. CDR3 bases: TGTGCCATCAGGGGGCGCGACTATGGCTGCACCTTC.

The CDR3 sequence is CASSQGGENTGELFF. The CDR3 DNA reads TGTGCCAGCAGCCAGGGAGGGGAGAACACCGGGGAGCTGTTTTTT. The chain joins TRBV3-1 to TRBJ2-2, with TRBD2 matching over 7 bases. Germline CDR1 LGHDT, CDR2 YNNKEL (reference sequence). CDR3 length: 15 amino acids. The V and J ends lost 3 bases and 1 base, in that order; junction bases with no gene match: 2.

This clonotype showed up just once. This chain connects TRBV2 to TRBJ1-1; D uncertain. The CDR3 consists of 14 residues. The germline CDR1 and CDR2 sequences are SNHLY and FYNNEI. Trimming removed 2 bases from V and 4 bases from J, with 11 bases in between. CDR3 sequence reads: CASSERVRGTEAFF. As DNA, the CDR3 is TGTGCCAGCAGTGAACGTGTGAGAGGCACTGAAGCTTTCTTT. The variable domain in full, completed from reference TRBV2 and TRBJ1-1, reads EPEVTQTPSHQVTQMGQEVILRCVPISNHLYFYWYRQILGQKVEFLVSFYNNEISEKSEIFDDQFSVERPDGSNFTLKIRSTKLEDSAMYFCASSERVRGTEAFFGQGTRLTVV.

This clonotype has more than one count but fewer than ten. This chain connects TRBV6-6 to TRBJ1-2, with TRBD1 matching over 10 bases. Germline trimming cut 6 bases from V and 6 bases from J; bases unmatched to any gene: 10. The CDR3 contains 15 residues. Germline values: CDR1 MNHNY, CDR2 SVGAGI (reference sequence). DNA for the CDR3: TGTGCCAGCAGACGATTCACTGGGACAGGGGATGGCTACACCTTC. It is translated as CASRRFTGTGDGYTF.

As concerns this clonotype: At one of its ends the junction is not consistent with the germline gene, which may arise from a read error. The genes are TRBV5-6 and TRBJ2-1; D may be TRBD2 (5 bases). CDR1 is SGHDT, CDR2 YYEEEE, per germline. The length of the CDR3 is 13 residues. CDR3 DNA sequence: TGTGTCAGCAGCTCAGAGGGCTACGGCGAGCAGTTCTTC. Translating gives CVSSSEGYGEQFF.

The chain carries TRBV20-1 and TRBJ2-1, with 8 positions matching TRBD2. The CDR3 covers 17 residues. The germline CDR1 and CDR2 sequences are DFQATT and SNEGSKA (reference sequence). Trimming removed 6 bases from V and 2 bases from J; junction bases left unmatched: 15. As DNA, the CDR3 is TGCAGTGCCGAAGGCCGTAGCGGGGACCTACCCTACAATGAGCAGTTCTTC. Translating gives CSAEGRSGDLPYNEQFF.

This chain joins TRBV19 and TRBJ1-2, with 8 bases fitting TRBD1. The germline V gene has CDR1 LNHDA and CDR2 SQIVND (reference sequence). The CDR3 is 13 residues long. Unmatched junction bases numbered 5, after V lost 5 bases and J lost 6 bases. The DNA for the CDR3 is TGTGCCAGTAGTGACCGGACAGGGAATGGCTACACCTTC. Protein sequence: CASSDRTGNGYTF.

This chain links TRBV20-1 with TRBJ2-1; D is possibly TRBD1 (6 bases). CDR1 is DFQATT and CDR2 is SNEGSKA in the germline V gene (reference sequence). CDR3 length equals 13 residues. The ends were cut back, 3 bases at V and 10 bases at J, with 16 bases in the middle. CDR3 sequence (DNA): TGCAGTGCTAGCCGGACAGCGCCTCTGGAGCAGTTCTTC. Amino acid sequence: CSASRTAPLEQFF.